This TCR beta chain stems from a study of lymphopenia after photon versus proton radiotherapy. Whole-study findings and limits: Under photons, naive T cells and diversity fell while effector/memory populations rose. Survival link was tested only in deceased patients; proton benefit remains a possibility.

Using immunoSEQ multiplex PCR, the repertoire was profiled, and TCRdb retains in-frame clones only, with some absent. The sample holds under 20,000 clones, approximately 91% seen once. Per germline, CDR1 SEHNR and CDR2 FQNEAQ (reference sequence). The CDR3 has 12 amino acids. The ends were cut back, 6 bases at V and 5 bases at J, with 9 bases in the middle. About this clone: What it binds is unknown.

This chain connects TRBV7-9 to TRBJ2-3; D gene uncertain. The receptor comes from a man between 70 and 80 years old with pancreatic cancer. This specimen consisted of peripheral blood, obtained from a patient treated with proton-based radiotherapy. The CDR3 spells CASRPDGDTQYF. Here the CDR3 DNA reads TGTGCCAGCAGACCCGACGGAGATACGCAGTATTTT.